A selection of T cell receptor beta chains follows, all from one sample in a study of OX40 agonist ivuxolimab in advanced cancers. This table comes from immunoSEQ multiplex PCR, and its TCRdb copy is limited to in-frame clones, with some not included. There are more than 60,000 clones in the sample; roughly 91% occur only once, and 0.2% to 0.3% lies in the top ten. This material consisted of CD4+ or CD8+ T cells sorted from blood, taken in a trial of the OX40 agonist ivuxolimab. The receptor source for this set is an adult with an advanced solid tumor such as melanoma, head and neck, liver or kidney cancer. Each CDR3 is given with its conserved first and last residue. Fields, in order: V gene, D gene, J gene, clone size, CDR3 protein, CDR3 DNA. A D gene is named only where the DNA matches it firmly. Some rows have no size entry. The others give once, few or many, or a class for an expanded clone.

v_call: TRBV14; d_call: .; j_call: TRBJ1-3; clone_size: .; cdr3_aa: CASSQGHRNTIYF; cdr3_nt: TGTGCCAGCAGCCAAGGCCACCGAAACACCATATATTTT
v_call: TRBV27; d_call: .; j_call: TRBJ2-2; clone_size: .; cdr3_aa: CASREYTGELFF; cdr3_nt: TGTGCCAGCCGGGAATACACCGGGGAGCTGTTTTTT
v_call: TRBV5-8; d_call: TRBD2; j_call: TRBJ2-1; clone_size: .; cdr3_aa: CASSSSGRGTVKQFF; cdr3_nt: TGTGCCAGCAGCTCGAGCGGGAGGGGGACCGTGAAGCAGTTCTTC
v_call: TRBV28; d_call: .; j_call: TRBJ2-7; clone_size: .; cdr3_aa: CASSLSQAIYEQYF; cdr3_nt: TGTGCCAGCAGTTTATCACAGGCCATCTACGAGCAGTACTTC
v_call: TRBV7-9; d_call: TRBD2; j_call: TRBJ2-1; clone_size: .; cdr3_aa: CARSGTSYNEQFF; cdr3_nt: TGTGCCAGATCCGGGACTAGCTATAATGAGCAGTTCTTC
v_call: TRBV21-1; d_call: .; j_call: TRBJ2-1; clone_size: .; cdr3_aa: CASSSGGARTSYNEQFF; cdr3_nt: TGTGCCAGCAGCAGCGGAGGGGCCCGTACTTCCTACAATGAGCAGTTCTTC
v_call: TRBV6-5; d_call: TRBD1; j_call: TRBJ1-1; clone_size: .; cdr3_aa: CASSQGGGYTEAFF; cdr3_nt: TGTGCCAGCAGTCAGGGGGGGGGATACACTGAAGCTTTCTTT
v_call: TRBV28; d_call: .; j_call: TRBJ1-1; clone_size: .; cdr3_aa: CASSFTAGDTEAFF; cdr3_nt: TGTGCCAGCAGTTTCACAGCTGGCGACACTGAAGCTTTCTTT
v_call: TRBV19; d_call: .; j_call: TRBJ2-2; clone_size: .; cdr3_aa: CASNPSDTGELFF; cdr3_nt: TGTGCCAGTAATCCTAGCGACACCGGGGAGCTGTTTTTT
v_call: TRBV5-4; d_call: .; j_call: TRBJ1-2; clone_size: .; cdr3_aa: CASSLQVNYGYTF; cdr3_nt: TGTGCCAGCAGCCTGCAGGTTAACTATGGCTACACCTTC
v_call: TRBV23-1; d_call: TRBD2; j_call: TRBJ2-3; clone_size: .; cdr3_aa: CASSQWSSGRASRDTQYF; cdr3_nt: TGCGCCAGCAGTCAATGGAGTAGCGGGAGGGCCAGTAGAGATACGCAGTATTTT
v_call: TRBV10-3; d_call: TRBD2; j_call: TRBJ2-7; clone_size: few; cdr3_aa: CAISGGLAGGSDYEQYF; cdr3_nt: TGTGCCATCAGTGGTGGACTAGCGGGAGGTTCGGACTACGAGCAGTACTTC
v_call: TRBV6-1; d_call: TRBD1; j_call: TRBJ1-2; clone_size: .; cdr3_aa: CASSGSRTGYGYTF; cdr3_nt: TGTGCCAGCAGTGGGTCCCGGACAGGCTATGGCTACACCTTC
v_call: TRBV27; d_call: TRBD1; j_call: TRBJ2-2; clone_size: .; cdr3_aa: CASSLFGTELTGELFF; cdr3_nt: TGTGCCAGCAGTTTATTCGGGACAGAGTTGACCGGGGAGCTGTTTTTT